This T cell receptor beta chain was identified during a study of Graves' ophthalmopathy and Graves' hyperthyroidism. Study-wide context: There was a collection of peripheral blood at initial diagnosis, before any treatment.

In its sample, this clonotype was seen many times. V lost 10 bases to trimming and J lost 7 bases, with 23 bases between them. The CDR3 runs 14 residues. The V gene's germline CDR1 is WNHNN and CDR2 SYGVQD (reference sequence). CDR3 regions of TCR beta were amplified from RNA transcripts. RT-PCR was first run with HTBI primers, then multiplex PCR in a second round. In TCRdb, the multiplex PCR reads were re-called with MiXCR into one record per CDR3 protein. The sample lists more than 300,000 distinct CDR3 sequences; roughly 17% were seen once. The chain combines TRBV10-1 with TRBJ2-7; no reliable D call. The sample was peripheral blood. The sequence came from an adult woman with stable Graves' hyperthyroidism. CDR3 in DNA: TGCGCCACCTCGGGCCTTACAACTGGCCAAGAGCAGTACTTC. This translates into CATSGLTTGQEQYF.